These T cell receptor beta chains were read from a single sample in a study of Ad26.COV2.S vaccination and SARS-CoV-2 variants. Sequenced by immunoSEQ multiplex PCR; TCRdb stores in-frame clones only, minus some. This table holds around 350,000 clones, about 92% found once. Material: peripheral blood, obtained after recovery from COVID-19. These receptors were obtained from a human donor who had recovered from COVID-19. Both conserved end residues are part of each CDR3. Fields, in order: J gene, clone size, D gene, V gene, CDR3 protein, CDR3 DNA. A D gene is named only where the DNA matches it firmly. Clone size is stated in some rows and not others, as once, few, many or a class when expanded.

j_call: TRBJ2-3; clone_size: once; d_call: TRBD2; v_call: TRBV6-1; cdr3_aa: CASSALGLAGEGDTQYF; cdr3_nt: TGTGCCAGCAGTGCACTGGGACTAGCGGGGGAAGGGGATACGCAGTATTTT
j_call: TRBJ1-2; clone_size: NA; d_call: NA; v_call: TRBV29-1; cdr3_aa: CSVVGGMLSSGYTF; cdr3_nt: TGCAGCGTTGTGGGGGGAATGCTGTCTAGTGGCTACACCTTC
j_call: TRBJ1-1; clone_size: NA; d_call: NA; v_call: TRBV2; cdr3_aa: CATLGSRTEAFF; cdr3_nt: TGTGCCACCTTGGGATCGAGGACTGAAGCTTTCTTT
j_call: TRBJ1-5; clone_size: NA; d_call: NA; v_call: TRBV3-1/TRBV3-2; cdr3_aa: CASSQDLYRVRHF; cdr3_nt: TGTGCCAGCAGCCAAGATCTTTACAGGGTTAGGCATTTT
j_call: TRBJ2-5; clone_size: NA; d_call: NA; v_call: TRBV9; cdr3_aa: CASSSLGGETQYF; cdr3_nt: TGTGCCAGCAGCTCCCTAGGTGGGGAGACCCAGTACTTC
j_call: TRBJ1-6; clone_size: NA; d_call: NA; v_call: TRBV6-1; cdr3_aa: CASSESGTFSPLHF; cdr3_nt: TGTGCCAGCAGTGAATCCGGGACTTTTTCACCCCTCCACTTT
j_call: TRBJ2-5; clone_size: once; d_call: TRBD1; v_call: TRBV6-5; cdr3_aa: CATNRGRRQETQYF; cdr3_nt: TGTGCGACAAACAGGGGGCGGAGGCAAGAGACCCAGTACTTC
j_call: TRBJ1-1; clone_size: NA; d_call: NA; v_call: TRBV10-3; cdr3_aa: CAISEVGNTEAFF; cdr3_nt: TGTGCCATCAGTGAGGTGGGGAACACTGAAGCTTTCTTT
j_call: TRBJ2-1; clone_size: NA; d_call: NA; v_call: TRBV20-1; cdr3_aa: CSASGFGVGIGYEQFF; cdr3_nt: TGCAGTGCTAGTGGTTTCGGGGTGGGTATAGGATATGAGCAGTTCTTC
j_call: TRBJ1-1; clone_size: NA; d_call: TRBD1; v_call: TRBV7-6; cdr3_aa: CASSPWTGDTEAFF; cdr3_nt: TGTGCCAGCAGCCCTTGGACAGGGGACACTGAAGCTTTCTTT
j_call: TRBJ1-1; clone_size: NA; d_call: NA; v_call: TRBV12-3/TRBV12-4; cdr3_aa: CASTGPYTEAFF; cdr3_nt: TGTGCCAGCACGGGACCTTACACTGAAGCTTTCTTT
j_call: TRBJ1-2; clone_size: NA; d_call: NA; v_call: TRBV19; cdr3_aa: CASSIAGGYTF; cdr3_nt: TGTGCCAGTAGTATTGCGGGTGGCTACACCTTC
j_call: TRBJ1-1; clone_size: NA; d_call: TRBD1; v_call: TRBV18; cdr3_aa: CASGTGAPEAFF; cdr3_nt: TGTGCCAGCGGCACAGGGGCCCCTGAAGCTTTCTTT
j_call: TRBJ2-1; clone_size: NA; d_call: TRBD1; v_call: TRBV9; cdr3_aa: CASSLQRGDRGPNEQFF; cdr3_nt: TGTGCCAGCAGCCTGCAACGCGGGGACAGGGGGCCCAATGAGCAGTTCTTC
j_call: TRBJ2-1; clone_size: NA; d_call: TRBD2; v_call: TRBV5-6; cdr3_aa: CASSLLAGGPNEQFF; cdr3_nt: TGTGCCAGCAGCTTACTAGCGGGGGGGCCGAATGAGCAGTTCTTC
j_call: TRBJ2-3; clone_size: NA; d_call: TRBD1; v_call: TRBV7-3; cdr3_aa: CASSLTGQGEKDF; cdr3_nt: TGTGCCAGCAGCTTAACGGGACAGGGAGAGAAGGATTTT
j_call: TRBJ2-7; clone_size: NA; d_call: NA; v_call: TRBV12-3/TRBV12-4; cdr3_aa: CASNRGPNYEQYF; cdr3_nt: TGTGCCAGCAATCGAGGGCCTAACTACGAGCAGTACTTC
j_call: TRBJ2-5; clone_size: NA; d_call: NA; v_call: TRBV5-1; cdr3_aa: CASSLGQEIQETQYF; cdr3_nt: TGCGCCAGCAGCTTGGGCCAGGAGATCCAAGAGACCCAGTACTTC
j_call: TRBJ1-3; clone_size: NA; d_call: NA; v_call: TRBV5-5; cdr3_aa: CASSLAAEGGFSGNTIYF; cdr3_nt: TGTGCCAGCAGCTTGGCCGCGGAGGGGGGCTTCTCTGGAAACACCATATATTTT
j_call: TRBJ2-1; clone_size: NA; d_call: TRBD2; v_call: TRBV24-1; cdr3_aa: CATSGGGVYNEQFF; cdr3_nt: TGTGCCACCAGTGGCGGGGGAGTCTACAATGAGCAGTTCTTC
j_call: TRBJ2-7; clone_size: once; d_call: NA; v_call: TRBV7-9; cdr3_aa: CASSLSGASYEQYF; cdr3_nt: TGTGCCAGCAGCTTATCAGGGGCCTCCTACGAGCAGTACTTC
j_call: TRBJ1-1; clone_size: NA; d_call: TRBD1; v_call: TRBV7-9; cdr3_aa: CASSQTGVSYMNTEAFF; cdr3_nt: TGTGCCAGCAGCCAAACAGGGGTTTCTTACATGAACACTGAAGCTTTCTTT
j_call: TRBJ2-7; clone_size: NA; d_call: NA; v_call: TRBV5-1; cdr3_aa: CASSLWVGSYEQYF; cdr3_nt: TGCGCCAGCAGCTTGTGGGTCGGATCCTACGAGCAGTACTTC
j_call: TRBJ1-4; clone_size: NA; d_call: TRBD1; v_call: TRBV5-1; cdr3_aa: CASSLYQQGGSEKLFF; cdr3_nt: TGCGCCAGCAGCCTATACCAACAGGGGGGGAGTGAAAAACTGTTTTTT
j_call: TRBJ1-3; clone_size: NA; d_call: NA; v_call: TRBV10-3; cdr3_aa: CAISEIFSSGNTIYF; cdr3_nt: TGTGCCATCAGTGAGATTTTCAGCTCTGGAAACACCATATATTTT
j_call: TRBJ2-5; clone_size: NA; d_call: TRBD2; v_call: TRBV6-5; cdr3_aa: CASRSGGEAQETQYF; cdr3_nt: TGTGCCAGCCGTAGCGGGGGGGAAGCTCAAGAGACCCAGTACTTC
j_call: TRBJ1-6; clone_size: NA; d_call: NA; v_call: TRBV11-2; cdr3_aa: CASSSPTARNSNSPLHF; cdr3_nt: TGTGCCAGCAGCTCTCCGACAGCAAGGAACTCAAATTCACCCCTCCACTTT
j_call: TRBJ1-6; clone_size: NA; d_call: NA; v_call: TRBV4-3; cdr3_aa: CASSQATGNSPLHF; cdr3_nt: TGCGCCAGCAGCCAGGCTACAGGGAATTCACCCCTCCACTTT
j_call: TRBJ2-5; clone_size: NA; d_call: NA; v_call: TRBV6-6; cdr3_aa: CASSWSTVQETQYF; cdr3_nt: TGTGCCAGCAGTTGGTCCACAGTCCAAGAGACCCAGTACTTC
j_call: TRBJ1-2; clone_size: NA; d_call: NA; v_call: TRBV7-8; cdr3_aa: CASEAEPSTNYGYTF; cdr3_nt: TGTGCCAGCGAGGCAGAACCCTCCACTAACTATGGCTACACCTTC
j_call: TRBJ1-1; clone_size: NA; d_call: NA; v_call: TRBV10-3; cdr3_aa: CAISSNREGTEAFF; cdr3_nt: TGTGCCATCAGTTCGAACAGGGAGGGGACTGAAGCTTTCTTT
j_call: TRBJ1-6; clone_size: NA; d_call: NA; v_call: TRBV4-3; cdr3_aa: CASSQDPAGEYSPLHF; cdr3_nt: TGCGCCAGCAGCCAAGATCCCGCAGGGGAATATTCACCCCTCCACTTT
j_call: TRBJ2-7; clone_size: NA; d_call: NA; v_call: TRBV11-2; cdr3_aa: CASSAGTSNEQYF; cdr3_nt: TGTGCCAGCAGTGCCGGGACAAGTAACGAGCAGTACTTC
j_call: TRBJ1-2; clone_size: NA; d_call: NA; v_call: TRBV7-3; cdr3_aa: CASSPTGGGGYGYTF; cdr3_nt: TGTGCCAGCAGCCCAACGGGGGGGGGCGGCTATGGCTACACCTTC
j_call: TRBJ2-7; clone_size: NA; d_call: TRBD1; v_call: TRBV10-2; cdr3_aa: CASSPGQVSSYEQYF; cdr3_nt: TGCGCCAGCAGCCCGGGACAGGTGAGCTCCTACGAGCAGTACTTC
j_call: TRBJ2-2; clone_size: NA; d_call: NA; v_call: TRBV7-2; cdr3_aa: CASSLGSGRGELFF; cdr3_nt: TGTGCCAGCAGCTTAGGGTCAGGTCGCGGGGAGCTGTTTTTT
j_call: TRBJ2-7; clone_size: NA; d_call: TRBD1; v_call: TRBV19; cdr3_aa: CASRIAGRGPFEQYF; cdr3_nt: TGTGCCAGTAGAATCGCCGGCAGGGGGCCTTTCGAGCAGTACTTC
j_call: TRBJ1-5; clone_size: NA; d_call: NA; v_call: TRBV7-9; cdr3_aa: CASSLEVGQPQHF; cdr3_nt: TGTGCCAGCAGCTTAGAAGTGGGTCAGCCCCAGCATTTT
j_call: TRBJ1-6; clone_size: NA; d_call: TRBD1; v_call: TRBV6-6; cdr3_aa: CASSRTGGSSYNSPLHF; cdr3_nt: TGTGCCAGCAGTCGGACAGGGGGGAGCTCCTATAATTCACCCCTCCACTTT
j_call: TRBJ2-2; clone_size: NA; d_call: TRBD1; v_call: TRBV2; cdr3_aa: CASFQTGGFTRELFF; cdr3_nt: TGTGCCAGCTTCCAGACAGGGGGATTCACACGGGAGCTGTTTTTT
j_call: TRBJ2-1; clone_size: NA; d_call: NA; v_call: TRBV9; cdr3_aa: CASSVQGPRYNEQFF; cdr3_nt: TGTGCCAGCAGCGTACAGGGTCCCCGCTACAATGAGCAGTTCTTC
j_call: TRBJ2-5; clone_size: NA; d_call: NA; v_call: TRBV25-1; cdr3_aa: CASGYRFRGGGETQYF; cdr3_nt: TGTGCCAGCGGATACCGTTTTAGAGGGGGGGGTGAGACCCAGTACTTC
j_call: TRBJ1-2; clone_size: once; d_call: TRBD1; v_call: TRBV27; cdr3_aa: CASGYPGQGYGYTF; cdr3_nt: TGTGCCAGCGGGTACCCGGGACAGGGGTATGGCTACACCTTC
j_call: TRBJ1-2; clone_size: NA; d_call: TRBD1; v_call: TRBV25-1; cdr3_aa: CASTLTGTNYGYTF; cdr3_nt: TGTGCCAGCACCTTGACAGGGACTAACTATGGCTACACCTTC
j_call: TRBJ2-3; clone_size: NA; d_call: NA; v_call: TRBV7-9; cdr3_aa: CASSLVRANTDTQYF; cdr3_nt: TGTGCCAGCAGCTTAGTTCGAGCAAATACAGATACGCAGTATTTT
j_call: TRBJ2-5; clone_size: NA; d_call: NA; v_call: TRBV21-1; cdr3_aa: CASSKIQGRVETQYF; cdr3_nt: TGTGCCAGCAGCAAAATACAGGGTCGGGTGGAGACCCAGTACTTC
j_call: TRBJ1-2; clone_size: NA; d_call: NA; v_call: TRBV27; cdr3_aa: CASSWGPLPGDGYTF; cdr3_nt: TGTGCCAGCAGCTGGGGTCCCCTCCCGGGAGATGGCTACACCTTC
j_call: TRBJ2-7; clone_size: NA; d_call: TRBD2; v_call: TRBV5-6; cdr3_aa: CASSLLGREASYEQYF; cdr3_nt: TGTGCCAGCAGCTTGCTGGGGAGGGAGGCCTCCTACGAGCAGTACTTC
j_call: TRBJ2-4; clone_size: NA; d_call: NA; v_call: TRBV18; cdr3_aa: CASSPSSRGGEGSKNIQYF; cdr3_nt: TGTGCCAGCTCACCAAGTTCTCGAGGGGGTGAGGGTAGCAAAAACATTCAGTACTTC
j_call: TRBJ1-4; clone_size: NA; d_call: TRBD1; v_call: TRBV5-4; cdr3_aa: CASSLGQGGTEKLFF; cdr3_nt: TGTGCCAGCAGCTTGGGACAGGGGGGAACTGAAAAACTGTTTTTT
j_call: TRBJ1-4; clone_size: NA; d_call: TRBD1; v_call: TRBV19; cdr3_aa: CASSIETGREKLFF; cdr3_nt: TGTGCCAGTAGTATTGAGACAGGGCGTGAAAAACTGTTTTTT
j_call: TRBJ2-3; clone_size: NA; d_call: TRBD2; v_call: TRBV18; cdr3_aa: CASSPTLAGSSTDTQYF; cdr3_nt: TGTGCCAGCTCACCAACCCTAGCGGGTTCAAGCACAGATACGCAGTATTTT
j_call: TRBJ1-5; clone_size: NA; d_call: NA; v_call: TRBV7-2; cdr3_aa: CASSPDTDHQPQHF; cdr3_nt: TGTGCCAGCAGCCCCGACACGGATCATCAGCCCCAGCATTTT
j_call: TRBJ2-1; clone_size: NA; d_call: NA; v_call: TRBV5-4; cdr3_aa: CASSPYRGAPDEQFF; cdr3_nt: TGTGCCAGCAGCCCCTACCGGGGGGCTCCAGATGAGCAGTTCTTC
j_call: TRBJ1-1; clone_size: NA; d_call: TRBD1; v_call: TRBV29-1; cdr3_aa: CSVHRGLNTEAFF; cdr3_nt: TGCAGCGTCCACAGGGGATTGAACACTGAAGCTTTCTTT
j_call: TRBJ2-3; clone_size: NA; d_call: NA; v_call: TRBV19; cdr3_aa: CASSMRWRAGAPVSDTQYF; cdr3_nt: TGTGCCAGTAGTATGAGGTGGCGGGCAGGGGCCCCGGTATCGGATACGCAGTATTTT
j_call: TRBJ1-1; clone_size: NA; d_call: NA; v_call: TRBV29-1; cdr3_aa: CSVVINTEAFF; cdr3_nt: TGCAGCGTTGTAATAAACACTGAAGCTTTCTTT